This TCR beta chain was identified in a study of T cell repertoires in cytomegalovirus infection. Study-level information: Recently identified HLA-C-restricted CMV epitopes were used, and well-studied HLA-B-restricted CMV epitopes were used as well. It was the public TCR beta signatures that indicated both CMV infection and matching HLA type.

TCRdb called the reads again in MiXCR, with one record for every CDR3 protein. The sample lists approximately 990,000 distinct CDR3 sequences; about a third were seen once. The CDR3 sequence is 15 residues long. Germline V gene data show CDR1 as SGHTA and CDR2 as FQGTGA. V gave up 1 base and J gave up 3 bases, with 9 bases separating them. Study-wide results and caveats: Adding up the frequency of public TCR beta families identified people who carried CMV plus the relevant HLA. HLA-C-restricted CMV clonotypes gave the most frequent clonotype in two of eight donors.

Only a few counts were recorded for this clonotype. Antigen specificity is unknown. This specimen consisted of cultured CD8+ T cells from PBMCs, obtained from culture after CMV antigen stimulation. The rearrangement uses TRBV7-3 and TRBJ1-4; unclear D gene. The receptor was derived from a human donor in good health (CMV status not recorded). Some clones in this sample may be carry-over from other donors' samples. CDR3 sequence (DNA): TGTGCCAGCAGCTTAAGCCCGCAACCTAATGAAAAACTGTTTTTT. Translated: CASSLSPQPNEKLFF.